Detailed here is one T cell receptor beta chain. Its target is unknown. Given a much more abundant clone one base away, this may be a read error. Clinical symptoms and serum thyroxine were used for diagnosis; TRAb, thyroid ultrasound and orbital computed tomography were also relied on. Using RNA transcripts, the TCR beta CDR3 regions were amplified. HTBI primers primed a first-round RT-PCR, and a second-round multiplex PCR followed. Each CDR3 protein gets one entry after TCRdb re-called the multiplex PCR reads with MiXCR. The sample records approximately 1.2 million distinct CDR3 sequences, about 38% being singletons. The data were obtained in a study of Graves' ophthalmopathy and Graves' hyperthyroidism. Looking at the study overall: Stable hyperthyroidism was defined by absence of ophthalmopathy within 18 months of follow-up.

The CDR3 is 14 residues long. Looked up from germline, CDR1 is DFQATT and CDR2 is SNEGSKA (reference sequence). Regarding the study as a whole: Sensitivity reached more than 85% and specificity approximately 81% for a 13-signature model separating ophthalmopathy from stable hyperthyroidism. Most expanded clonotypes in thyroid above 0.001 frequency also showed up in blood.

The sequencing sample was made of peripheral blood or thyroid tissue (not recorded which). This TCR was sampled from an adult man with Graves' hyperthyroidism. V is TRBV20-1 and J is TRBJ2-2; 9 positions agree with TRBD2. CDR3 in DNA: TGCAGTGCTAGACCTAGCGGGAACATCGGGGAGCTGTTTTTT. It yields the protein CSARPSGNIGELFF.